The 9 T cell receptor beta chains given below trace back to one sample, sequenced in a study of blood T cell repertoires in COVID-19. Profiled with immunoSEQ multiplex PCR; TCRdb holds only in-frame clones, not every one. The sample includes 180,000 or so clones, 65% to 85% of them seen just once. The material sequenced was PBMCs or T cells enriched from blood (not recorded which). The receptors derive from a woman aged 45 to 65 in a cohort exposed to, infected with or recovered from COVID-19 (not recorded which).

The V call is TRBV15, the J call TRBJ2-7; 8 bases are shared with TRBD1. The CDR3 has 15 residues. Per the germline V gene, CDR1 is LNHNV and CDR2 is YYDKDF (reference sequence). The V and J ends lost 0 bases and 5 bases, in that order; junction bases with no gene match: 6. This chain's CDR3 is CATSRDGQGFDEQYF. CDR3 DNA sequence: TGTGCCACCAGCAGAGATGGACAGGGCTTTGACGAGCAGTACTTC.

The gene calls are TRBV2 and TRBJ1-3; D not certain. Germline V gene data show CDR1 as SNHLY and CDR2 as FYNNEI. CDR3 length equals 14 residues. Trimming removed 6 bases at V and 0 bases at J, with 9 bases between. CDR3 protein: CASSRGDSGNTIYF. The CDR3 DNA sequence: TGTGCCAGCAGCCGCGGGGACTCTGGAAACACCATATATTTT.

The chain links TRBV29-1 to TRBJ1-2; D perhaps matches TRBD1 (6 bases). V lost 0 bases and J lost 9, with 20 bases in between. The CDR3 covers 15 residues. CDR1 is SQVTM and CDR2 is ANQGSEA in the germline V gene. CDR3 sequence: CSVEDLTGEDGSYTF. The CDR3 region has the DNA TGCAGCGTTGAAGATCTGACAGGCGAAGATGGGAGCTACACCTTC.

This chain connects TRBV24-1 to TRBJ1-1, with a possible D match to TRBD1 (6 bases). Germline values: CDR1 KGHDR, CDR2 SFDVKD. The V end was cut by 3 bases, the J end by 5 bases, with 12 bases between. This CDR3 is 14 amino acids long. The CDR3 loop reads CATSDGGARTEAFF. For the CDR3, the DNA is TGTGCCACCAGTGATGGGGGGGCGCGAACTGAAGCTTTCTTT.

The rearrangement links TRBV3-1 (or the pseudogene TRBV3-2) to TRBJ1-1; maybe TRBD1 (6 bases). Trimming took off 6 bases at V and 1 base at J, with 15 bases between the two ends. This CDR3 contains 15 residues. In germline, CDR1 is LGHDT, CDR2 YNNKEL (reference sequence). DNA for the CDR3: TGTGCCAGCAGATCGTGGGACACTCCGAACACTGAAGCTTTCTTT. Its protein is CASRSWDTPNTEAFF.

The chain couples TRBV5-1 to TRBJ2-1; D unclear. The CDR3 is 14 residues long. The V end lost 4 bases, the J end lost 2 bases, and 10 bases lay between the germline ends. Germline CDR1 and CDR2: SGHRS and YFSETQ. CDR3: CASSIAQAYNEQFF. Written as DNA, the CDR3 is TGCGCCAGCAGCATTGCCCAGGCCTACAATGAGCAGTTCTTC.

The chain uses TRBV4-2 and TRBJ2-7; 8 bases fit TRBD2. From germline, CDR1 is LGHNA and CDR2 YNFKEQ. This CDR3 comprises 18 residues. V gave up 0 bases and J gave up 0 bases; unmatched junction bases: 10. The CDR3 nucleotides are TGTGCCAGCAGCCAAGAAATAGGTACGGCGGGGGGCTCCTACGAGCAGTACTTC. Translated: CASSQEIGTAGGSYEQYF.

The CDR3 sequence: CSGEERETQYF. DNA of the CDR3: TGCAGTGGAGAGGAGCGGGAGACCCAGTACTTC. V is TRBV20-1 and J is TRBJ2-5, with D perhaps matching TRBD2 (5 bases). The V gene's germline CDR1 is DFQATT and CDR2 SNEGSKA (reference sequence). This CDR3 has 11 amino acids. V was pared by 7 bases and J by 5 bases, with 11 bases between.

In its sample, this clone was seen once. The V call is TRBV28, the J call TRBJ1-5, with a weak D call TRBD1 (5 bases). This CDR3 is built from 15 residues. The V gene lost 6 bases and the J gene lost 4 bases, with 16 bases spanning the gap. The germline gives CDR1 MDHEN, CDR2 SYDVKM. The CDR3 here is CASSPAPRGNQPQHF. For the CDR3, the DNA is TGTGCCAGCAGCCCGGCTCCTAGGGGTAATCAGCCCCAGCATTTT. Full variable domain (missing parts from reference TRBV28 and TRBJ1-5): DVKVTQSSRYLVKRTGEKVFLECVQDMDHENMFWYRQDPGLGLRLIYFSYDVKMKEKGDIPEGYSVSREKKERFSLILESASTNQTSMYLCASSPAPRGNQPQHFGDGTRLSIL.